The 17 T cell receptor beta chains in this list originate from one sample, sequenced in a study of blood T cell repertoires in COVID-19. Repertoires were generated with immunoSEQ multiplex PCR, while TCRdb's copy carries only in-frame clones and drops some. The table includes about 73,000 clones, 70% to 80% detected once. The sample consisted of peripheral blood. Source of these receptors: an older man with COVID-19, enrolled during active disease.

The V call is TRBV18, the J call TRBJ2-7; 7 bases map to TRBD2. The germline gives CDR1 KGHSH, CDR2 LQKENI. The CDR3 contains 14 residues. V was clipped by 6 bases and J by 2 bases; unmatched bases: 7. The CDR3 DNA sequence: TGTGCCAGCTCCCCGAGGAGCGGGGCCTACGAGCAGTACTTC. It encodes CASSPRSGAYEQYF.

The CDR3 sequence: CASSLEHTGELFF. For the CDR3, the DNA is TGCGCCAGCAGCTTGGAACATACCGGGGAGCTGTTTTTT. This chain joins TRBV5-1 and TRBJ2-2; D call uncertain. Trimming cost V 0 bases and J 5 bases, with 5 bases left between them. The germline CDR1 and CDR2 sequences are SGHRS and YFSETQ. The CDR3 spans 13 residues.

The chain employs TRBV7-9 and TRBJ2-7; 9 bases fit TRBD2. This CDR3 spans 18 amino acids. Germline V CDR1 and CDR2: SEHNR, FQNEAQ (reference sequence). After removal of 5 bases from V and 0 bases from J, the junction contained 14 bases not matched to a gene. The CDR3 DNA follows: TGTGCCAGCAGCCCCCGCGGTAGCGGGGGCTTAAGCTCCTACGAGCAGTACTTC. Translating gives CASSPRGSGGLSSYEQYF.

The J gene is TRBJ2-1, the V gene TRBV2; D is ambiguous. The germline V gene has CDR1 SNHLY and CDR2 FYNNEI. This CDR3 spans 15 amino acids. V dropped 5 bases and J dropped 2 bases, with 13 bases sitting between them. CDR3 nucleotides: TGTGCCAGCAGTTTTAGTGAGTCAACCTACAATGAGCAGTTCTTC. It specifies CASSFSESTYNEQFF. Using reference TRBV2 and TRBJ2-1 for the parts outside the CDR3, the full variable domain is EPEVTQTPSHQVTQMGQEVILRCVPISNHLYFYWYRQILGQKVEFLVSFYNNEISEKSEIFDDQFSVERPDGSNFTLKIRSTKLEDSAMYFCASSFSESTYNEQFFGPGTRLTVL.

The rearrangement links TRBV4-3 to TRBJ1-2, with TRBD1 matching over 8 bases. V gave up 5 bases and J gave up 3 bases; unmatched junction bases: 5. The CDR3 loop spans 14 amino acids. Germline CDR1 reads LGHNA; CDR2 reads YSLEER. For the CDR3, the DNA is TGCGCCAGCAGCGATCAGGGGGCAGACTATGGCTACACCTTC. Protein sequence: CASSDQGADYGYTF.

V is TRBV29-1 and J is TRBJ2-5, with TRBD1 identical over 7 bases. Germline loops: CDR1 SQVTM, CDR2 ANQGSEA. The junction had 2 bases not matched to a gene; V was cut back by 6 bases and J by 1 base. The CDR3 consists of 12 residues. The CDR3 protein is CSVGQVQETQYF. Here the CDR3 DNA reads TGCAGCGTCGGACAGGTCCAAGAGACCCAGTACTTC.

V gene TRBV2 combines with J gene TRBJ1-6; 7 bases fit TRBD1. The V segment lost 1 base and the J segment 7 bases; nucleotides outside the gene matches: 1. Per germline, CDR1 SNHLY and CDR2 FYNNEI. This CDR3 is 14 amino acids long. As DNA, the CDR3 is TGTGCCAGCAGTGAAGTGGGACAGAATTCACCCCTCCACTTT. Protein sequence: CASSEVGQNSPLHF.

The rearrangement joins TRBV7-2 to TRBJ1-1, with TRBD1 matching over 9 bases. The CDR3 spans 16 residues. V dropped 5 bases and J dropped 0; count of bases not matched to a gene: 7. The germline V gene has CDR1 SGHTA and CDR2 FQGNSA. The CDR3 DNA is TGTGCCAGCAGCGACAGGGGGTTGGGAATGAACACTGAAGCTTTCTTT. Protein product: CASSDRGLGMNTEAFF.

The chain couples TRBV28 to TRBJ1-2, with 8 bases matching TRBD1. The CDR3 is made up of 17 amino acids. V lost 2 bases to trimming and J lost 1 base; unmatched junction nucleotides: 9. CDR1 and CDR2 from the germline V gene are MDHEN and SYDVKM. The CDR3 spells CASSLANRGIINYGYTF. The CDR3 bases are TGTGCCAGCAGTTTAGCGAACAGGGGGATTATTAACTATGGCTACACCTTC.

This chain joins TRBV14 and TRBJ2-1; the match to TRBD2 covers 7 bases. Germline V gives CDR1 SGHDN, CDR2 FVKESK. V lost 6 bases and J lost 10; bases outside the gene matches: 27. The CDR3 sequence is 19 residues long. The CDR3 sequence is CASSPRPRSSGLAAKEQFF. DNA of the CDR3: TGTGCCAGCAGTCCTCGACCACGGAGTTCAGGTCTAGCGGCCAAAGAGCAGTTCTTC.

V gene TRBV6-5 combines with J gene TRBJ1-1, with 7 bases lining up with TRBD1. V gave up 6 bases and J gave up 8 bases; unmatched junction bases: 6. The CDR3 runs to 12 residues. Per the germline V gene, CDR1 is MNHEY and CDR2 is SVGAGI. The CDR3 bases are TGTGCCAGCAGCCGGACAGGAGCCGAAGCTTTCTTT. As protein: CASSRTGAEAFF.

The chain is built from TRBV27 and TRBJ2-7; D is possibly TRBD2 (7 bases). The CDR3 consists of 13 residues. Trimming removed 7 bases at V and 4 bases at J, with 14 bases between. CDR1 and CDR2 (germline): MNHEY, SMNVEV (reference sequence). CDR3 nucleotides: TGTGCCAGCACAGAGAGGGGGGGATACGAGCAGTACTTC. Its translation is CASTERGGYEQYF.

The chain joins TRBV2 to TRBJ1-3; D remains unclear. Deletions cut 4 bases from V and 4 bases from J, with 11 bases between. Looked up from germline, CDR1 is SNHLY and CDR2 is FYNNEI. This CDR3 contains 14 residues. The CDR3 DNA sequence: TGTGCCAGCAGTGGATTCGGCGGGGGAAACACCATATATTTT. Amino acids: CASSGFGGGNTIYF.

This chain joins TRBV28 and TRBJ1-1, with TRBD1 identical over 9 bases. The CDR3 runs to 15 residues. The V gene's germline CDR1 is MDHEN and CDR2 SYDVKM. With 0 bases clipped from V and 12 bases from J, the junction kept 11 bases outside the gene matches. The CDR3 sequence: CASSLWVGGQGIPFF. DNA for the CDR3: TGTGCCAGCAGTTTATGGGTAGGGGGACAGGGAATCCCTTTCTTT.

The rearrangement joins TRBV12-3 or TRBV12-4 to TRBJ1-1; D uncertain. The CDR3 is 13 residues long. V was shortened by 5 bases and J by 1 base, with 8 bases between the two germline ends. CDR3 residues: CASSQSRNTEAFF. The CDR3 DNA reads as TGTGCCAGCAGTCAGTCAAGGAACACTGAAGCTTTCTTT.

This sequence joins TRBV30 and TRBJ1-6, with D maybe TRBD1 (6 bases). Germline V gene lookup returns CDR1 GTSNPN and CDR2 SVGIG (reference sequence). This CDR3 region has 13 residues. The germline V and J ends were trimmed by 3 bases and 4 bases, with 7 bases remaining between them. CDR3 amino acids: CAWRTGYNSPLHF. CDR3 sequence (DNA): TGTGCCTGGAGGACAGGATATAATTCACCCCTCCACTTT.

This clone turned up a few times. Other DNA sequences in this specimen translate into the identical CDR3. This chain uses TRBV6-4 with TRBJ2-3; 8 nucleotides match TRBD2. J lost 4 bases, V lost 3 bases, and 3 bases had no gene match. The CDR3 has 14 amino acids. Germline loops: CDR1 MRHNA, CDR2 SNTAGT. CDR3 in amino acids: CASSEGLASDTQYF. In DNA, the CDR3 is TGTGCCAGCAGTGAAGGACTAGCATCAGATACGCAGTATTTT.